This is a list of T cell receptor beta chains from one sample in a study of blood T cell repertoires in COVID-19. Here immunoSEQ multiplex PCR was the method, and the copy in TCRdb shows in-frame clones only, minus some. The profile shows 70,000 to 95,000 clones, 86% of them singletons. Sequenced input: peripheral blood. These TCRs come from a human donor in a cohort sampled during active COVID-19. Both conserved end residues are part of each CDR3. The order of the fields is J gene, D gene, V gene, CDR3 DNA, CDR3 protein. A D gene is named only where the DNA matches it firmly.

>TRBJ1-4|NA|TRBV3-1/TRBV3-2
TGTGCCAGCAGCCAAAACTCCGGGGGGCGAGAAAAACTGTTTTTT
CASSQNSGGREKLFF
>TRBJ2-5|TRBD1|TRBV7-2
TGTGCCAGCAGCTTAGCGGGGACAGGGAATTACGAGACCCAGTACTTC
CASSLAGTGNYETQYF
>TRBJ1-1|TRBD1|TRBV18
TGTGCCAGCTCCCCTAGAGGGGGCTGGGACACTGAAGCTTTCTTT
CASSPRGGWDTEAFF
>TRBJ2-7|NA|TRBV6-5
TGTGCCAGCAGTTCAAGCCCAGGGAACTACGAGCAGTACTTC
CASSSSPGNYEQYF
>TRBJ1-3|TRBD1|TRBV5-1
TGCGCCAGCAGCTCACCGGGACAGGCATATTTT
CASSSPGQAYF
>TRBJ2-3|TRBD2|TRBV13
TGTGCCAGCAGCTGGGTAGCGGGAGATAGGACAGATACGCAGTATTTT
CASSWVAGDRTDTQYF
>TRBJ2-7|TRBD1|TRBV7-2
TGTGCCAGCAGCAGGGGGCCGGAGAGCGAGCAGTACTTC
CASSRGPESEQYF
>TRBJ1-1|NA|TRBV9
TGTGCCAGCAGCGGAGCGGGGCCCACTGAAGCTTTCTTT
CASSGAGPTEAFF
>TRBJ1-2|NA|TRBV19
TGTGCCAGTAGTAGTCATGGGAGGGCCCAGTGGAACTATGGCTACACCTTC
CASSSHGRAQWNYGYTF
>TRBJ2-1|TRBD2|TRBV5-1
TGCGCCAGCAGCTTGGCGGGGGGACTAGCGGGAGGGGCTGAGCAGTTCTTC
CASSLAGGLAGGAEQFF
>TRBJ2-5|TRBD1|TRBV4-1
TGCGCCAGCAGCCACCAGGGACAGCGCCGTTTGGAGACCCAGTACTTC
CASSHQGQRRLETQYF
>TRBJ2-2|TRBD1|TRBV12-5
TGTGCTAGTGGTTTGGTGGGGACAGGGGGCACCGGGGAGCTGTTTTTT
CASGLVGTGGTGELFF
>TRBJ2-7|TRBD1|TRBV6-6
TGTGCCAGCAGTCCTCCTTCCGACAGGGGCCACGAGCAGTACTTC
CASSPPSDRGHEQYF
>TRBJ2-3|TRBD2|TRBV11-2
TGTGCCAGCAGCTTGGGCGGGAGGCGCACAGATACGCAGTATTTT
CASSLGGRRTDTQYF
>TRBJ2-5|TRBD2|TRBV6-1
TGTGCCAGCAGTGAAAGCGGATGGGGAGGGGAGACCCAGTACTTC
CASSESGWGGETQYF
>TRBJ2-1|TRBD2|TRBV28
TGTGCCAGCAGCCCATCCACTAGCGGGACCAATGAGCAGTTCTTC
CASSPSTSGTNEQFF
>TRBJ1-1|TRBD1|TRBV19
TGTGCCAGTAGTAATCCGGGACAGGGGGCCGGAACTGAAGCTTTCTTT
CASSNPGQGAGTEAFF
>TRBJ2-2|TRBD1|TRBV7-9
TGTGCCAGCAGCTCAAACAGGGGGCGGTCCACCGGGGAGCTGTTTTTT
CASSSNRGRSTGELFF